The present T cell receptor beta chain was sequenced within a study of OX40 agonist ivuxolimab in advanced cancers. In terms of the full investigation: Ivuxolimab, which targeted the costimulatory receptor OX40 (CD134), was an agonistic, fully human IgG2 monoclonal antibody. Intravenous ivuxolimab was administered to patients every 2 weeks at six dose levels: 0.01, 0.1, 0.3, 1.5, 3 and 10 mg/kg. Of the roughly 53 patients in dose escalation, about 20 had hepatocellular carcinoma, some 15 had melanoma, 9 had renal cell carcinoma and 9 had head and neck cancer. A male proportion of approximately 83% and a mean age of 60 years, ranging from 23 to 79, were recorded for the dose-escalation cohort. Patients were allowed to have had prior anti-PD-1, anti-PD-L1 or anti-CTLA-4 therapy, and approximately 39% of the dose-escalation patients had been treated with checkpoint inhibitors. Partial responses occurred in three dose-escalation patients: two with cutaneous melanoma and one with hepatocellular carcinoma. Peripheral TCRbeta sequencing aimed to test whether ivuxolimab altered TCR sequence diversity and caused clonal T-cell expansion. The paper reports the monotherapy dose-escalation portion (N of about 50 patients) of the phase I ivuxolimab trial.

The trial excluded patients who had a history of autoimmune disease or who were on systemic immunosuppression. In every dose cohort, peripheral blood was drawn for TCR sequencing at baseline, cycle 4 day 1, and cycle 7 day 1. Samples came from an open-label, multicenter, first-in-human phase I dose-escalation trial of ivuxolimab. Adults with locally advanced or metastatic melanoma, renal cell, hepatocellular, or head and neck squamous cell carcinoma were enrolled in the trial. Before TCR sequencing, CD4+ T cells and CD8+ T cells from peripheral blood were sorted into separate populations. Looking up the germline V gene yields CDR1 SGHRS and CDR2 YFSETQ. V trim: 4 bases; J trim: 5 bases; unmatched bases: 3. The CDR3 runs 14 amino acids, cysteine and phenylalanine included. This entry keeps only the CDR3 DNA: 42 bases, framed from base 1. Genomic DNA was extracted from sorted cells for sequencing of the TCRbeta CDR3 region. TCRbeta CDR3 regions were sequenced using the immunoSEQ Assay. TCRdb stores this immuneACCESS table with in-frame sequences only. Part of the clones is absent; in the studies checked, under half of the shortfall reflects unresolved V genes, and no reason is known for the rest. This sample has tens of thousands of clones in its table, and around 87% of those were observed once. Of the sample, under 30% is held by the ten largest clones.

What the work shows at the level of the full study, not this receptor alone: After ivuxolimab, CD8+ T cells had more expanded clones than CD4+ T cells on average. Antigen specificity was not determined for the clonally expanded peripheral T cells. Partial responders in the 0.1-3.0 mg/kg groups had among the lowest normalized peripheral clonal expansion, especially among CD8+ T cells. At doses of 0.1 to 3.0 mg/kg, clonal expansion of both CD4+ and CD8+ T cells in blood was seen between baseline and week 6. Low levels of normalized T-cell clonal expansion were also shown by some nonresponding patients.

With regard to this clone: Its antigen has not been determined. Within one base of it there is no much larger clone, and no base qualities were kept.

This specimen was CD4+ or CD8+ T cells sorted from blood, taken in a trial of the OX40 agonist ivuxolimab. The receptor's source is an adult with an advanced solid tumor such as melanoma, head and neck, liver or kidney cancer. The sequence joins TRBV5-1 to TRBJ1-6, and TRBD1 aligns with 7 junction nucleotides. CDR3 region: CASSRDRDNSPLHF. The nucleotides read TGCGCCAGCAGCCGGGACAGAGATAATTCACCCCTCCACTTT.